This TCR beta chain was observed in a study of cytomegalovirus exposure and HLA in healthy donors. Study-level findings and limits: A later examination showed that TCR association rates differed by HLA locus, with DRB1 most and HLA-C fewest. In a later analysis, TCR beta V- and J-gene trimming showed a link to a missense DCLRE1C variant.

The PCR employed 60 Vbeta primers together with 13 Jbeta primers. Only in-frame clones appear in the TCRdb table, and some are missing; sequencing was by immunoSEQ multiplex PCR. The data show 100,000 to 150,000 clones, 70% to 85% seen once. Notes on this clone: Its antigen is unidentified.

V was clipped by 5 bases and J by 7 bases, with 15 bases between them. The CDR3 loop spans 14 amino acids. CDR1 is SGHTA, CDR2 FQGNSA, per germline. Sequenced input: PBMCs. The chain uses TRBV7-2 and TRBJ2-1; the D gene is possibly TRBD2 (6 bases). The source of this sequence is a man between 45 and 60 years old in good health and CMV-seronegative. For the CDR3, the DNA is TGTGCCAGCAGCCTTGTGCTAGCGCGGAATGAGCAGTTCTTC. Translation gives CASSLVLARNEQFF. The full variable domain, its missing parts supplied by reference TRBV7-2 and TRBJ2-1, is GAGVSQSPSNKVTEKGKDVELRCDPISGHTALYWYRQSLGQGLEFLIYFQGNSAPDKSGLPSDRFSAERTGGSVSTLTIQRTQQEDSAVYLCASSLVLARNEQFFGPGTRLTVL.